The TCR beta chain described here comes from a study of T cells in Graves' hyperthyroidism and ophthalmopathy. Points from the study as a whole: In the blood, most expanded thyroid clonotypes above 0.001 appeared as well.

In its sample, this clonotype was seen many times. Its antigen remains unknown. A read error may produce the germline difference seen at one junction end. RNA transcripts served as the template for amplifying TCR beta CDR3 regions. The primer set for the first-round RT-PCR of the TCR CDR3 was HTBI. MiXCR, applied by TCRdb to the multiplex PCR reads, yields one record per CDR3 protein. The sample lists 360,000 or so distinct CDR3 sequences, about a fifth occurring once. The PBMCs had their origin in about 9.7 ml of fresh peripheral blood. This CDR3 comprises 14 residues. The V gene's germline CDR1 is GTSNPN and CDR2 SVGIG (reference sequence).

This chain connects TRBV30 to TRBJ1-1; D gene unclear. What was sequenced was blood. This TCR was recovered from a woman aged 18-35 years with Graves' hyperthyroidism. DNA for the CDR3: TGTGCCTGGCAAGACAACAACCCCAACAGTGAAGCTTTCTTT. Residues: CAWQDNNPNSEAFF.